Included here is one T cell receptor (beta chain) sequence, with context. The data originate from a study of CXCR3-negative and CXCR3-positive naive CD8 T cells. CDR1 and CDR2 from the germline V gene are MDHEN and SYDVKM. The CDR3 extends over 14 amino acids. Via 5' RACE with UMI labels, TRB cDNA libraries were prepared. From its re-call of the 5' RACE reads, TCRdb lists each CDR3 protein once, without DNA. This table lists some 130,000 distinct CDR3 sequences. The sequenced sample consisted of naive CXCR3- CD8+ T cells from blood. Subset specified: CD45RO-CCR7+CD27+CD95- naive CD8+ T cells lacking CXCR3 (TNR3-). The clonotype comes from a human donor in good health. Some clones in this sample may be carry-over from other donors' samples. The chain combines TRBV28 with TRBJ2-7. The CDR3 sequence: CASSLGSATYEQYF. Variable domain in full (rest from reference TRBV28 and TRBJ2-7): DVKVTQSSRYLVKRTGEKVFLECVQDMDHENMFWYRQDPGLGLRLIYFSYDVKMKEKGDIPEGYSVSREKKERFSLILESASTNQTSMYLCASSLGSATYEQYFGPGTRLTVT.